The 2 T cell receptor beta chains given below trace back to one sample, sequenced in a study of OX40 agonist ivuxolimab in advanced cancers. Assay used: immunoSEQ multiplex PCR; TCRdb lists only in-frame clones, some missing. The sample holds fewer than 100,000 clones, 80% to 90% seen once. Sequencing was performed on CD4+ or CD8+ T cells sorted from blood, taken in a trial of the OX40 agonist ivuxolimab. The receptors stem from an adult with an advanced solid tumor such as melanoma, head and neck, liver or kidney cancer.

The chain joins TRBV28 to TRBJ2-3, with TRBD2 identical over 8 bases. CDR1 MDHEN and CDR2 SYDVKM come from the germline V gene. This CDR3 spans 13 amino acids. V lost 10 bases to trimming and J lost 5 bases; unmatched junction nucleotides: 8. This CDR3 reads CATGGTTGDTQYF. DNA for the CDR3: TGTGCCACGGGAGGGACCACCGGAGATACGCAGTATTTT. Based on the CDR3 plus reference TRBV28 and TRBJ2-3, the full variable domain is DVKVTQSSRYLVKRTGEKVFLECVQDMDHENMFWYRQDPGLGLRLIYFSYDVKMKEKGDIPEGYSVSREKKERFSLILESASTNQTSMYLCATGGTTGDTQYFGPGTRLTVL.

J is TRBJ2-3 and V is TRBV11-2; TRBD1 matches at 8 bases. With V trimmed by 4 bases and J by 4 bases, 7 bases remained unmatched. CDR3 length: 15 amino acids. CDR1 is SGHAT and CDR2 is FQNNGV in the germline V gene. The CDR3 region is CASSSIRGRADTQYF. The CDR3 region has the DNA TGTGCCAGCAGCTCCATCAGGGGGCGAGCAGATACGCAGTATTTT.